This T cell receptor beta chain was identified in a study of memory CD4+ T cells and cytomegalovirus serostatus. V dropped 6 bases and J dropped 6 bases, with 8 bases sitting between them. From germline, CDR1 is SEHNR and CDR2 FQNEAQ (reference sequence). CDR3 size: 12 residues. A few counts support this clone. Single viable CD3+CD4+CD8-CD45RO+ cells were sorted as the memory CD4+ T cells. Using immunoSEQ multiplex PCR, the repertoire was profiled, and TCRdb retains in-frame clones only, with some absent. Of tens of thousands of clones listed, roughly 81% were seen once; the top ten hold 0.8% to 1.2%.

The sample comprised memory CD4+ T cells from blood. The sequence was collected from an adult in good health and CMV-seronegative. The chain uses TRBV7-9 and TRBJ1-4, with D possibly being TRBD1 (5 bases). The chain's CDR3 is CASSQGDEKLFF. The DNA for the CDR3 is TGTGCCAGCAGTCAGGGTGATGAAAAACTGTTTTTT.